The T cell receptor beta chain under discussion was sequenced for a study of cytomegalovirus exposure and HLA in healthy donors. General observations from the study: Some TCR beta chains (164 of them) were listed as cytomegalovirus-associated. Analysis was performed later, and it showed HLA-associated TCR beta chains to be more clonally expanded than equally common others. Through in vitro validation, a few CMV-associated chains were shown to be specific for CMV antigens.

Researchers ran the PCR with 60 Vbeta and 13 Jbeta primers. Some clones are missing from TCRdb's copy, which holds only in-frame ones; the method was immunoSEQ multiplex PCR. This table has more than 90,000 clones, roughly 80% appearing once. The CDR3 sequence is 12 residues long. The V gene's germline CDR1 is LNHDA and CDR2 SQIVND (reference sequence). Trimming stripped 3 bases from V and 7 bases from J, with 6 bases between. This clone has just a few counts. Its antigen is not identified. Sequenced sample: PBMCs. The V call is TRBV19, the J call TRBJ2-2; D is possibly TRBD2 (5 bases). The source of this sequence is a man aged 35 to 55 in good health and CMV-seropositive. CDR3 DNA: TGTGCCAGTAGTATCCGGGACGGGGAGCTGTTTTTT. It specifies CASSIRDGELFF.